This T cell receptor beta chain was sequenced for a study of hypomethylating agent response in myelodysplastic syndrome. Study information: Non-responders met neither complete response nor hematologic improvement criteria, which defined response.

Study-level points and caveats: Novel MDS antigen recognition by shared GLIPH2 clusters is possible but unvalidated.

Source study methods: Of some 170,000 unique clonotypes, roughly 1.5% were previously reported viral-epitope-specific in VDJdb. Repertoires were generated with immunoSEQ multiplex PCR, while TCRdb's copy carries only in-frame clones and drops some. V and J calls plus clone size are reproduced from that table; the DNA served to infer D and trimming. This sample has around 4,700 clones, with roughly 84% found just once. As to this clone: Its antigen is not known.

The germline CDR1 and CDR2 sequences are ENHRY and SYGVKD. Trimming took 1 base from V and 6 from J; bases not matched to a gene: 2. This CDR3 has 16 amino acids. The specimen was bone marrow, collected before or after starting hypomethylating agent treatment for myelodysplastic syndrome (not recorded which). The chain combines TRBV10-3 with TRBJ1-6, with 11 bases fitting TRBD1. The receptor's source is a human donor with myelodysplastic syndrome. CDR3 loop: CAISELGTGGNSPLHF. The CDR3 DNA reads TGTGCCATCAGTGAGTTAGGGACAGGGGGTAATTCACCCCTCCACTTT.